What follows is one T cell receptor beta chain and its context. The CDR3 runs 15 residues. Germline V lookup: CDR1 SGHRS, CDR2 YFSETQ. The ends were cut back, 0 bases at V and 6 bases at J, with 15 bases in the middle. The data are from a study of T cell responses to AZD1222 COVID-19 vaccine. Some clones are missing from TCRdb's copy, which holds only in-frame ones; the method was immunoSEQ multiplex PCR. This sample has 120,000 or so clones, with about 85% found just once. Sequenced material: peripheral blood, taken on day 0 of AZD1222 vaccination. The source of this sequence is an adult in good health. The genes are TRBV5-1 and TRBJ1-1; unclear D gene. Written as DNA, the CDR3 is TGCGCCAGCAGCTTGGATCCGGGTTTGAGGGCTGAAGCTTTCTTT. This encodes CASSLDPGLRAEAFF.